This T cell receptor beta chain derives from a study of CD8 T cells in ankylosing spondylitis (dated by TCRdb to 2015 to 2018). Turning to the overall study: The study profiled T cell receptor beta repertoires in healthy donors and ankylosing spondylitis patients to find disease-linked TCR variants. The whole study cohort included over a hundred healthy donors and 20 to 30 ankylosing spondylitis patients. Peripheral blood was sampled, and synovial fluid was also collected from ankylosing spondylitis patients. The research as a whole found: The disease-linked clones were reported as significantly enriched in matched synovial fluid samples from ankylosing spondylitis patients. Some of the motif variants had been reported before in the synovial fluid and blood of reactive arthritis patients, a finding that suggests common disease-initiation mechanisms. Blood from ankylosing spondylitis patients appeared to be characterized by a TCR beta motif composed of under ten highly homologous amino acid variants. A CD8+ phenotype was shown by the disease-linked clones, which were found at relatively low frequencies in peripheral blood.

Concerning this clonotype: Its recognized antigen is unknown. Base qualities are not recorded, but no much larger clone differs from it by a single base.

V is reduced by 6 bases and J by 4 bases, leaving a spacing of 16 bases between them. Spanning cysteine to phenylalanine, the CDR3 consists of 14 amino acids. The only DNA kept is the CDR3, 42 bases in frame from the first base. Sequencer: Illumina HiSeq 2500. Quantitative 5'-RACE with molecular barcodes was used to prepare TCR beta libraries. Per the source publication's procedure: Disease-linked TCR variants were identified with a new computational method built on a probabilistic model of VDJ rearrangement. The public reads were quality trimmed at Q25 with fastp and then assembled into clones with MiXCR by TCRdb, keeping productive beta chains. Each CDR3 protein appears once, grouped with its most common genes and DNA. In this record, the V and J calls reflect TCRdb's handling and not the investigators' own analysis. This sample comprises under 250,000 distinct CDR3 sequences, 32% of them detected only once. The top ten clones comprise roughly 4.2% of the sample.

Here the chain combines TRBV12-3 or TRBV12-4 and TRBJ2-7, with the D call perhaps TRBD1 or TRBD2, each one matching 6 bases. This sequence was found in a male donor with ankylosing spondylitis or in good health (not recorded which). The material sequenced was blood, either unsorted or a sorted T cell fraction (not recorded which). The DNA sequence follows: TGTGCCAGCAGCCCGACAGGAGGGGAGTACGAGCAGTACTTC. Its translation is CASSPTGGEYEQYF.